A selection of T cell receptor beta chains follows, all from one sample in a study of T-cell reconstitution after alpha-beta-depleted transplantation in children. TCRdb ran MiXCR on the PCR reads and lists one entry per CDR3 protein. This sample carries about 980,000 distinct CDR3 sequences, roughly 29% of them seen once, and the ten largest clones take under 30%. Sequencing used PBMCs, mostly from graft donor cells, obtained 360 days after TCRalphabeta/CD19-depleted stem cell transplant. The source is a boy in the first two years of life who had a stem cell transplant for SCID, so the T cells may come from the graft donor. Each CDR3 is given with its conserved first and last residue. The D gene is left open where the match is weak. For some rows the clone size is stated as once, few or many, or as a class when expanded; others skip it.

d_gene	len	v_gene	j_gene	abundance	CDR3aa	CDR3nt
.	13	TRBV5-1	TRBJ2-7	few	CASRGVGPYEQYF	TGCGCCAGCAGGGGCGTAGGGCCCTACGAGCAGTACTTC
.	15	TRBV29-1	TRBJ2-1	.	CSVGGRGTRYNEQFF	TGCAGCGTGGGGGGAAGGGGGACCCGCTACAATGAGCAGTTCTTC
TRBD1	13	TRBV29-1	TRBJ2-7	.	CSGTGTGGREQYF	TGCAGCGGCACTGGGACAGGGGGCCGCGAGCAGTACTTC
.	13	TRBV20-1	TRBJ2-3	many	CSVGDPVTDTQYF	TGCAGTGTTGGAGATCCCGTGACAGATACGCAGTATTTT
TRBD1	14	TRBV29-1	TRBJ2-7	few	CSAFGQGAAYEQYF	TGCAGCGCTTTCGGACAGGGGGCCGCCTACGAGCAGTACTTC
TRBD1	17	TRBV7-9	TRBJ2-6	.	CASSFGTGGSGANVLTF	TGTGCCAGCAGCTTCGGGACAGGGGGCTCTGGGGCCAACGTCCTGACTTTC
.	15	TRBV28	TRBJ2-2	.	CASKHGQGTAGELFF	TGTGCCAGCAAACATGGGCAGGGAACGGCCGGGGAGCTGTTTTTT
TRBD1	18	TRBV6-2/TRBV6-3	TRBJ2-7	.	CASSWTGQGASSSYEQYF	TGTGCCAGCAGTTGGACGGGACAGGGGGCCTCATCCTCCTACGAGCAGTACTTC
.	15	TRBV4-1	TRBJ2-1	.	CASSHLDLASREQFF	TGCGCCAGCAGCCACCTAGATTTGGCCTCAAGGGAGCAGTTCTTC
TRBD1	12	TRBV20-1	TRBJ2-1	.	CSAPDRTNEQFF	TGCAGTGCCCCGGACAGGACGAATGAGCAGTTCTTC
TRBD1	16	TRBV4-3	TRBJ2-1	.	CASSQEGGVGENEQFF	TGCGCCAGCAGCCAAGAAGGGGGCGTGGGGGAAAATGAGCAGTTCTTC
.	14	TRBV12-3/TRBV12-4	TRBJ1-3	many	CASSLGRPGNTIYF	TGTGCCAGCAGTTTGGGACGCCCGGGAAACACCATATATTTT
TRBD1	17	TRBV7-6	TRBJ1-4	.	CASSLGLGGSPDEKLFF	TGTGCCAGCAGCCTAGGGCTAGGGGGCAGTCCGGATGAAAAACTGTTTTTT
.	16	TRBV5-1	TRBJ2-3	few	CASSLVSGYSTDTQYF	TGCGCCAGCAGCTTGGTCTCAGGTTATAGCACAGATACGCAGTATTTT
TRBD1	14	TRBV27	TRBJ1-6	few	CASSLFRGTSPLHF	TGTGCCAGCAGTTTATTCAGGGGGACTTCACCCCTCCACTTT
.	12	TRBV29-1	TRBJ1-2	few	CSVGGGTGEDTF	.
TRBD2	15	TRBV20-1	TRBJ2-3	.	CSAFIAGGSTDTQYF	TGCAGTGCTTTTATAGCGGGGGGAAGCACAGATACGCAGTATTTT
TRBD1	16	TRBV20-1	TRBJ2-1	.	CSARTAGGVSYNEQFF	TGCAGTGCCCGAACCGCAGGGGGCGTCTCCTACAATGAGCAGTTCTTC
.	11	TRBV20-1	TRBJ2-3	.	CSAAFGGAQYF	TGCAGTGCTGCTTTTGGGGGCGCGCAGTATTTT
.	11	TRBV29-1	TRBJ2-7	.	CSVEIQFEQYF	TGCAGCGTTGAAATCCAGTTCGAGCAGTACTTC
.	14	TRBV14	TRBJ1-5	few	CASSSRDGNQPQHF	TGTGCCAGCAGCTCCCGGGACGGCAATCAGCCCCAGCATTTT
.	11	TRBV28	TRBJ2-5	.	CASSPSGAQYF	TGTGCCAGCAGCCCATCAGGGGCCCAGTACTTC